One and the same sample provided the 31 T cell receptor beta chains below, sequenced in a study of neoadjuvant anti-PD-1 for oral cavity cancer. The method was immunoSEQ multiplex PCR; TCRdb's version includes in-frame clones alone and lacks a portion of them. Of about 6,700 clones listed, 47% are singletons. The input for sequencing was tumor tissue, taken before nivolumab (anti-PD-1) treatment. All receptors come from a person between 40 and 85 years old with oral cavity squamous cell carcinoma.

This clone was picked up a small number of times. The V gene is TRBV2, the J gene TRBJ1-6; D is possibly TRBD1 (6 bases). Between the trimmed V and J ends, which lost 7 bases and 6 bases, there was a span of 10 bases. CDR1 is SNHLY, CDR2 FYNNEI, per germline. CDR3 length: 13 amino acids. The CDR3 bases are TGTGCCAGCAACCAGGGGCGTAATTCACCCCTCCACTTT. Its protein product is CASNQGRNSPLHF.

This sequence joins TRBV5-8 and TRBJ1-4; D unresolved. The ends were cut back, 0 bases at V and 13 bases at J, with 13 bases in the middle. Germline CDR1 and CDR2: SGHTS and YDEGEE. This CDR3 contains 13 residues. CDR3 sequence: CASSLAYRQRLFF. DNA of the CDR3: TGTGCCAGCAGCTTGGCCTATCGGCAGAGACTGTTTTTT.

This clone was seen a handful of times. The chain combines TRBV19 with TRBJ2-7, with D maybe TRBD2 (5 bases). Looked up from germline, CDR1 is LNHDA and CDR2 is SQIVND (reference sequence). This CDR3 comprises 14 residues. V lost 1 base, J lost 3 bases, and 10 bases lay in between. Written as DNA, the CDR3 is TGTGCCAGTAGTATAGGCAGAGGGAGCTACGAGCAGTACTTC. Translated, it gives CASSIGRGSYEQYF.

This clone has just a few counts. V and J are TRBV2 and TRBJ2-7; D is possibly TRBD1 or TRBD2 (5 bases each). Germline-derived CDR1 and CDR2 are SNHLY and FYNNEI. With 4 bases removed from V and 4 bases from J, the gap between germline ends came to 14 bases. The CDR3 runs to 14 residues. In nucleotides, the CDR3 is TGTGCCAGCAGTGCTCGGCCGGGACGTTACGAGCAGTACTTC. Translating it yields CASSARPGRYEQYF.

This clone was detected only a few times. The same CDR3 arises from other DNA sequences in this sample as well. V usage is TRBV6-1 and J usage is TRBJ2-2, with 10 bases identical to TRBD2. CDR3 size: 15 residues. The germline V gene has CDR1 MNHNS and CDR2 SASEGT. V trimming: 0 bases; J trimming: 6 bases; junction bases outside the gene matches: 1. CDR3 protein: CASSEAAGGPGELFF. CDR3 sequence (DNA): TGTGCCAGCAGTGAAGCAGCGGGGGGGCCCGGGGAGCTGTTTTTT.

J is TRBJ1-1 and V is TRBV6-5; 9 nucleotides line up with TRBD1. V was pared by 7 bases and J by 5 bases, with 8 bases of the junction left unmatched. The CDR3 consists of 14 residues. CDR1 MNHEY and CDR2 SVGAGI come from the germline V gene. The CDR3 coding sequence is TGTGCCAGCAAGGAAAACAGGGGGCGGACTGAAGCTTTCTTT. Its protein product is CASKENRGRTEAFF.

The V gene is TRBV14, the J gene TRBJ1-4, with 7 nucleotides matching TRBD1. The CDR3 is made up of 13 amino acids. CDR1 and CDR2 (germline): SGHDN, FVKESK. With V trimmed by 5 bases and J by 8 bases, 5 bases remained unmatched. The CDR3 region is CASSDRVKEKLFF. In nucleotides, the CDR3 is TGTGCCAGCAGCGACAGGGTCAAGGAAAAACTGTTTTTT.

There are a few counts of this clone. The V gene is TRBV5-1, the J gene TRBJ1-2, with D maybe TRBD1 (6 bases). CDR1 is SGHRS and CDR2 is YFSETQ in the germline V gene. This CDR3 comprises 15 residues. V lost 4 bases, J lost 0 bases, and 13 bases lay in between. The CDR3 loop reads CASSPDRQANYGYTF. The DNA for the CDR3 is TGCGCCAGCAGCCCTGACAGGCAAGCTAACTATGGCTACACCTTC.

The chain links TRBV5-5 to TRBJ1-2; 12 bases fit TRBD1. This CDR3 has 18 amino acids. V trimming: 4 bases; J trimming: 7 bases; junction bases outside the gene matches: 17. CDR1 is SGHKS, CDR2 YYEKEE, per germline (reference sequence). CDR3 loop: CASSPPRPGQGATGGYTF. Written as DNA, the CDR3 is TGTGCCAGCAGCCCCCCTCGGCCGGGACAGGGGGCAACAGGTGGCTACACCTTC.

The chain is built from TRBV4-3 and TRBJ2-1; 7 nucleotides match TRBD1. Germline lookup yields CDR1 LGHNA and CDR2 YSLEER. Germline trimming cut 3 bases from V and 6 bases from J; bases unmatched to any gene: 8. CDR3 length: 15 amino acids. DNA for the CDR3: TGCGCCAGCAGCCACCCGACAGGGTCTGGCAATGAGCAGTTCTTC. This sequence encodes CASSHPTGSGNEQFF.

The V gene is TRBV5-1, the J gene TRBJ2-1; unclear D gene. Germline loops: CDR1 SGHRS, CDR2 YFSETQ. This CDR3 has 11 residues. The V end lost 1 base, the J end lost 8 bases, and 4 bases lay between the germline ends. CDR3 bases: TGCGCCAGCAGCTTGATGCATGAGCAGTTCTTC. Its translation: CASSLMHEQFF.

The J gene is TRBJ2-5, the V gene TRBV13; 12 bases map to TRBD2. After removal of 3 bases from V and 5 bases from J, the junction contained 10 bases not matched to a gene. CDR3 length: 17 amino acids. The germline gives CDR1 PRHDT, CDR2 FYEKMQ (reference sequence). The CDR3 loop reads CASSLGQGLAGRETQYF. DNA for the CDR3: TGTGCCAGCAGCTTGGGGCAAGGACTAGCGGGGAGGGAGACCCAGTACTTC.

This clone was seen a handful of times. The V and J genes are TRBV30 and TRBJ2-1, with no clear D. Germline CDR1 GTSNPN, CDR2 SVGIG (reference sequence). Deletions cut 2 bases from V and 7 bases from J, with 9 bases between. The CDR3 extends over 12 amino acids. The CDR3 here is CAWSRQVNEQFF. The CDR3 DNA sequence: TGTGCCTGGAGTAGGCAGGTGAATGAGCAGTTCTTC.

The chain joins TRBV14 to TRBJ2-2, with D possibly being TRBD1 (5 bases). The V gene's germline CDR1 is SGHDN and CDR2 FVKESK. Trimming cost V 2 bases and J 0 bases, with 7 bases left between them. The CDR3 has 15 residues. The CDR3: CASSQQGSNTGELFF. The CDR3 nucleotides read TGTGCCAGCAGCCAACAGGGCTCGAACACCGGGGAGCTGTTTTTT. Based on the CDR3 plus reference TRBV14 and TRBJ2-2, the full variable domain is EAGVTQFPSHSVIEKGQTVTLRCDPISGHDNLYWYRRVMGKEIKFLLHFVKESKQDESGMPNNRFLAERTGGTYSTLKVQPAELEDSGVYFCASSQQGSNTGELFFGEGSRLTVL.

This clone was observed a handful of times. The chain has TRBV6-6 and TRBJ1-1; a weak D match, TRBD1 (5 bases). The V and J ends lost 4 bases and 11 bases respectively, with 14 bases between them. Germline assignment: CDR1 MNHNY and CDR2 SVGAGI (reference sequence). This CDR3 has 12 residues. The CDR3 bases are TGTGCCAGCAGTTCCGCGGACAAACGCGCTTTCTTT. Its translation is CASSSADKRAFF.

The chain's CDR3 is CASSLQSTNEKLFF. The CDR3 DNA reads TGTGCCAGCAGCTTACAATCAACTAATGAAAAACTGTTTTTT. V gene TRBV7-2 combines with J gene TRBJ1-4; D unclear. The CDR3 runs 14 residues. The germline gives CDR1 SGHTA, CDR2 FQGNSA. V was pared by 2 bases and J by 0 bases, with 4 bases between.

The V gene is TRBV7-8, the J gene TRBJ1-1; 7 bases fit TRBD1. The CDR3 extends over 15 amino acids. Germline V gives CDR1 SGHVS, CDR2 FQNEAQ. Trimming cost V 7 bases and J 0 bases; bases outside gene matches: 8. Written as DNA, the CDR3 is TGTGCCAGCATCCGAGGGACAGTCATGAACACTGAAGCTTTCTTT. Translating it yields CASIRGTVMNTEAFF.

V is TRBV5-1 and J is TRBJ1-2; D gene uncertain. The germline V gene encodes CDR1 SGHRS and CDR2 YFSETQ. V was cut by 4 bases and J by 0 bases, with 10 bases left in between. The CDR3 covers 14 residues. CDR3 coding DNA: TGCGCCAGCAGCCCGGGCAGCTCTAACTATGGCTACACCTTC. Translating gives CASSPGSSNYGYTF.

The chain employs TRBV19 and TRBJ2-3, with TRBD1 matching 7 bases. Germline assignment: CDR1 LNHDA and CDR2 SQIVND (reference sequence). There are 16 residues in the CDR3. The junction had 7 bases not matched to a gene; V was cut back by 4 bases and J by 0 bases. CDR3: CASSNDRASSTDTQYF. CDR3 nucleotide sequence: TGTGCCAGTAGTAACGACAGGGCCTCTAGCACAGATACGCAGTATTTT.

This rearrangement joins TRBV5-6 to TRBJ1-1; weak D call: TRBD1 (5 bases). The CDR3 covers 13 residues. V was trimmed by 1 base and J by 10 bases, leaving 14 bases between them. In germline, CDR1 is SGHDT, CDR2 YYEEEE. The CDR3 protein is CASSLPVGETAFF. DNA for the CDR3: TGTGCCAGCAGCTTGCCGGTAGGGGAGACAGCTTTCTTT.

The V gene is TRBV19, the J gene TRBJ2-3; no clear D. Trimming took off 8 bases at V and 2 bases at J, with 14 bases between the two ends. Germline lookup yields CDR1 LNHDA and CDR2 SQIVND (reference sequence). This CDR3 is 14 amino acids long. CDR3 DNA sequence: TGTGCCAGTTCGGTTGGCATCTACACAGATACGCAGTATTTT. This gives the protein CASSVGIYTDTQYF.

The rearrangement links TRBV6-4 to TRBJ2-3; no reliable D call. The CDR3 has 13 residues. V was trimmed by 2 bases and J by 3 bases, leaving 6 bases between them. Germline CDR1 is MRHNA and CDR2 is SNTAGT. The CDR3 protein is CASSDGRTDTQYF. CDR3 DNA sequence: TGTGCCAGCAGTGACGGCCGGACAGATACGCAGTATTTT.

This clone has just a few counts. V usage is TRBV9 and J usage is TRBJ1-1; perhaps TRBD1 as D (5 bases). The V gene's germline CDR1 is SGDLS and CDR2 YYNGEE. Trimming left V 0 bases short and J 9 bases short, with 18 bases between. CDR3 size: 15 residues. The CDR3 reads CASSVAPGGGEKAFF. The CDR3 DNA reads as TGTGCCAGCAGCGTAGCACCGGGGGGAGGGGAGAAAGCTTTCTTT.

The chain recombines TRBV19 with TRBJ2-3, with TRBD2 matching 9 bases. CDR3 length equals 16 residues. The germline V gene has CDR1 LNHDA and CDR2 SQIVND (reference sequence). V gave up 3 bases and J gave up 2 bases; unmatched junction bases: 6. CDR3 region: CASSILAGLSTDTQYF. CDR3 sequence (DNA): TGTGCCAGTAGTATCCTAGCGGGGTTGTCCACAGATACGCAGTATTTT.

This chain uses TRBV18 with TRBJ2-1; D may be TRBD1 (6 bases). Trimming shortened V by 3 bases and J by 1 base, and 10 bases separated the two germline ends. This CDR3 region has 15 residues. CDR1 is KGHSH and CDR2 is LQKENI in the germline V gene. The CDR3 bases are TGTGCCAGCTCACCGACAGGTCGGTCCTACAATGAGCAGTTCTTC. The encoded protein is CASSPTGRSYNEQFF.

In its sample, this clone was seen a few times. The genes are TRBV5-1 and TRBJ2-3; 9 nucleotides align to TRBD1. Per the germline V gene, CDR1 is SGHRS and CDR2 is YFSETQ. This CDR3 is 16 amino acids long. V lost 2 bases and J lost 0; bases outside the gene matches: 4. Here the CDR3 reads CASSFTGGASTDTQYF. The CDR3 nucleotides are TGCGCCAGCAGCTTTACAGGGGGCGCGAGCACAGATACGCAGTATTTT.

CDR3 protein: CASSTPGQGAKGYTF. CDR3 nucleotides: TGTGCCAGCAGTACACCGGGACAGGGGGCGAAGGGCTACACCTTC. V usage is TRBV28 and J usage is TRBJ1-2; TRBD1 matches 12 bases. The germline V gene has CDR1 MDHEN and CDR2 SYDVKM. The CDR3 length is 15 residues. The trim removed 5 bases at V and 8 bases at J, leaving 9 bases unmatched.

This chain connects TRBV2 to TRBJ2-6; D tentatively fits TRBD1 or TRBD2 (5 bases each). The length of the CDR3 is 17 residues. Trimming cost V 6 bases and J 0 bases, with 15 bases left between them. The germline V gene has CDR1 SNHLY and CDR2 FYNNEI. The CDR3 DNA follows: TGTGCCAGCAGGGCCGGGACGGGGATCTCTGGGGCCAACGTCCTGACTTTC. Its translation: CASRAGTGISGANVLTF.

Comment on this clone: Other nucleotide sequences in the sample specify the same CDR3. The chain links TRBV5-5 to TRBJ1-5; no clear D gene. The CDR3 is made up of 14 amino acids. Trimming removed 2 bases from V and 1 base from J, with 7 bases in between. Germline V gene lookup returns CDR1 SGHKS and CDR2 YYEKEE (reference sequence). The CDR3 loop is CASSLGSSNQPQHF. The CDR3 DNA reads TGTGCCAGCAGCTTAGGTTCCAGCAATCAGCCCCAGCATTTT.

This chain joins TRBV19 and TRBJ2-2, with TRBD1 matching 7 bases. The germline V gene has CDR1 LNHDA and CDR2 SQIVND (reference sequence). The CDR3 loop spans 15 amino acids. V gave up 10 bases and J gave up 0 bases; unmatched junction bases: 8. Here the CDR3 reads CATQSGTANTGELFF. The CDR3 DNA reads as TGTGCCACCCAATCCGGGACAGCGAACACCGGGGAGCTGTTTTTT.

This clone was picked up a small number of times. The chain employs TRBV10-1 and TRBJ2-1, with 7 positions matching TRBD1. CDR1 is WNHNN, CDR2 SYGVQD, per germline (reference sequence). The CDR3 totals 15 residues. The junction had 5 bases not matched to a gene; V was cut back by 0 bases and J by 6 bases. DNA of the CDR3: TGCGCCAGCAGTGAGTCCCGCTCAGGGGGCAATGAGCAGTTCTTC. Protein: CASSESRSGGNEQFF.